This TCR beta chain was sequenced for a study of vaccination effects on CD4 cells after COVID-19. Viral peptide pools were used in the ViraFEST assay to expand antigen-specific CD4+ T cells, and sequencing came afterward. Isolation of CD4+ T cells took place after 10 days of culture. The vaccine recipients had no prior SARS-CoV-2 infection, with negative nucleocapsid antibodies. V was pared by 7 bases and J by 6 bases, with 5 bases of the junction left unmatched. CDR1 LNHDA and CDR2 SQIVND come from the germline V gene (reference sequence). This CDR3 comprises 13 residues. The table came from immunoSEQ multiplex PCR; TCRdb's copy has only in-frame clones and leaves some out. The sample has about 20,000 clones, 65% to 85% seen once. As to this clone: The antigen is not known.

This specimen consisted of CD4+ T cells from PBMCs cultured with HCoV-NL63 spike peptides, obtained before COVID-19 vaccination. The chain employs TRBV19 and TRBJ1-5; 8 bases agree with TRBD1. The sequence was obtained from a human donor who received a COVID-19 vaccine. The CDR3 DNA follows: TGTGCCAGTACCCCCAGGGGGCCTCAGCCCCAGCATTTT. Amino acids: CASTPRGPQPQHF. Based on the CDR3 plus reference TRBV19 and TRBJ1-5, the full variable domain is DGGITQSPKYLFRKEGQNVTLSCEQNLNHDAMYWYRQDPGQGLRLIYYSQIVNDFQKGDIAEGYSVSREKKESFPLTVTSAQKNPTAFYLCASTPRGPQPQHFGDGTRLSIL.